This T cell receptor (beta chain) originates from a study of CD8 T cells in ankylosing spondylitis listed by TCRdb under 2017. A note on the overall study: The study profiled T cell receptor beta repertoires in healthy donors and ankylosing spondylitis patients to find disease-linked TCR variants. The full study cohort comprised 20 to 25 ankylosing spondylitis patients and roughly 110 healthy donors. Peripheral blood was sampled, and synovial fluid was also collected from ankylosing spondylitis patients. On the study overall, not on this receptor specifically: According to the report, matched synovial fluid samples from ankylosing spondylitis patients were significantly enriched for the disease-linked clones. Some motif variants had previously been reported in the synovial fluid and blood of reactive arthritis patients, which suggests shared mechanisms of disease initiation. Blood from ankylosing spondylitis patients appeared to be characterized by a TCR beta motif composed of about 8 highly homologous amino acid variants. In peripheral blood, the disease-linked clones were found at relatively low frequencies and had a CD8+ phenotype.

Sequenced on an Illumina HiSeq 2500. Quantitative 5'-RACE with molecular barcodes was used to prepare TCR beta libraries. Concerning the study's data processing: Disease-linked TCR variants were identified with a new computational method built on a probabilistic model of VDJ rearrangement. Using fastp at Q25 and MiXCR, TCRdb reprocessed the public reads and kept productive beta chains. Each record represents a unique CDR3 protein, reported with the most common genes and DNA among its rows. TCRdb, not the authors, supplied the V and J calls. The sample table holds roughly 130,000 distinct CDR3 sequences, of which roughly 13% were seen once. The ten largest clones take up approximately 3.1% of the sample. Comment on this clonotype: This clone's antigen is unknown. Per-base quality was not reported, and no clone a single base away is much larger than it.

Germline trimming: 5 bases from V, 7 bases from J; junction bases outside gene matches: 12. From a lookup of the germline V gene, CDR1 and CDR2 are SGHRS and YFSETQ. The CDR3 starts with the cysteine, ends with the phenylalanine, and has 14 residues. Only the CDR3 region is kept as DNA, spanning 42 bases read in frame from base 1. The clonotype was recovered from a female donor with ankylosing spondylitis or in good health (not recorded which). The material sequenced was blood, either unsorted or a sorted T cell fraction (not recorded which). The sequence is built from TRBV5-1 and TRBJ2-7, with 7 bases in between that match TRBD1. The CDR3 sequence is CASSRGTTRGEQYF. The bases are TGCGCCAGCAGTAGGGGGACAACCAGGGGGGAGCAGTACTTC.